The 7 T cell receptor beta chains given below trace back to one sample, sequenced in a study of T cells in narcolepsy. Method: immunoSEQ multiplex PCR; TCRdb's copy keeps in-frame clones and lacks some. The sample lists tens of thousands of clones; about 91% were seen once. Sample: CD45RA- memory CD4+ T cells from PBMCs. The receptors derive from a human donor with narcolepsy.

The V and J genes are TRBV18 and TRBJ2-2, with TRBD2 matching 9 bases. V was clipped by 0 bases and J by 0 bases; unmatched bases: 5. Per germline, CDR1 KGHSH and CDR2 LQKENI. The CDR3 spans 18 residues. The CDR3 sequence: CASSPPGLARSNTGELFF. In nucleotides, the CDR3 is TGTGCCAGCTCACCACCGGGACTAGCCCGATCGAACACCGGGGAGCTGTTTTTT.

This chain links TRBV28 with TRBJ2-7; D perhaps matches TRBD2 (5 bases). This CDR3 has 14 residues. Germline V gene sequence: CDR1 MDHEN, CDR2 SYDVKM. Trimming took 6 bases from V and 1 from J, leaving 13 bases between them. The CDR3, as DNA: TGTGCCAGCAGCCACCGGACGGGGTCCTACGAGCAGTACTTC. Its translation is CASSHRTGSYEQYF.

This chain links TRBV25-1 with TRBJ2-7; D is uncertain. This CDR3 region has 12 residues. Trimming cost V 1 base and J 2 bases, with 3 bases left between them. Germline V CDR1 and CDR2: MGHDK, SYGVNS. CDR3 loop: CASSESPYEQYF. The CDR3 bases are TGTGCCAGCAGTGAATCCCCCTACGAGCAGTACTTC.

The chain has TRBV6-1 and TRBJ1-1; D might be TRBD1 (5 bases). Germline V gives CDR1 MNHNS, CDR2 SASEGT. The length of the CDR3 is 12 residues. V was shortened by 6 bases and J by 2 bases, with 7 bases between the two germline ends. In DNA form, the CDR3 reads TGTGCCAGCAGGACAGCTAACACTGAAGCTTTCTTT. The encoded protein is CASRTANTEAFF.

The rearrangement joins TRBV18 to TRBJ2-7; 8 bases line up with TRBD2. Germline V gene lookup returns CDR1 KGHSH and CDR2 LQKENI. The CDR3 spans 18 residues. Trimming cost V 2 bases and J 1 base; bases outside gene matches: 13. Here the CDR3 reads CASSPFELSGGGSYEQYF. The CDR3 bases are TGTGCCAGCTCACCATTCGAACTCTCCGGGGGGGGATCCTACGAGCAGTACTTC.

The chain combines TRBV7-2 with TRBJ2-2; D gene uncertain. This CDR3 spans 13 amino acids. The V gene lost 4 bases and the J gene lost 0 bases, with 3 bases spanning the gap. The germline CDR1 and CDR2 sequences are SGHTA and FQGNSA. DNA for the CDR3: TGTGCCAGCAGCTCACCGAACACCGGGGAGCTGTTTTTT. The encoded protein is CASSSPNTGELFF. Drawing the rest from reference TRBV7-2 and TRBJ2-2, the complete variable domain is GAGVSQSPSNKVTEKGKDVELRCDPISGHTALYWYRQSLGQGLEFLIYFQGNSAPDKSGLPSDRFSAERTGGSVSTLTIQRTQQEDSAVYLCASSSPNTGELFFGEGSRLTVL.

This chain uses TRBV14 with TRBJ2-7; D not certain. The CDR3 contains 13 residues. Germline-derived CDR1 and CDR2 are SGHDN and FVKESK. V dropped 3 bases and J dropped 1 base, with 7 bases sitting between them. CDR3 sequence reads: CASSQLSSYEQYF. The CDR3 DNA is TGTGCCAGCAGCCAGTTGAGTTCCTACGAGCAGTACTTC.